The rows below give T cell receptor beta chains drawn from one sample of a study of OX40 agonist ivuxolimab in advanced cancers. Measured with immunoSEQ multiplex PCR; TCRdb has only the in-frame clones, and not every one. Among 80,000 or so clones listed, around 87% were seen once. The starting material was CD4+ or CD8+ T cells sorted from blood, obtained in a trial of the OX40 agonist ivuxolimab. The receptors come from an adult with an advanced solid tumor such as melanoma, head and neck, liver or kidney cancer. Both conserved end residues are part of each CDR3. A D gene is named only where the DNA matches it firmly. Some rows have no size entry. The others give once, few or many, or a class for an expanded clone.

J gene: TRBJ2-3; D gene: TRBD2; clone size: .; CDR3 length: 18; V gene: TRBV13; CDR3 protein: CASSLGVNSGSFTDTQYF; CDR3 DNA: TGTGCCAGCAGCTTAGGGGTGAATAGCGGGAGCTTCACAGATACGCAGTATTTT
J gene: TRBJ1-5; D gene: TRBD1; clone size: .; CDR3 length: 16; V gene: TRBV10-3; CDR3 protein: CAISSDRTGVRQPQHF; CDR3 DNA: TGTGCCATCAGTTCCGATCGGACAGGGGTCCGGCAGCCCCAGCATTTT
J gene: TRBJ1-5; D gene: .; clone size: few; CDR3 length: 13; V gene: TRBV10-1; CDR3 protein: CASSETGTQPQHF; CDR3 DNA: TGCGCCAGCAGTGAGACAGGCACTCAGCCCCAGCATTTT
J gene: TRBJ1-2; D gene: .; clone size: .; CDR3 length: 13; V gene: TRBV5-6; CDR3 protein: CASSIRQSYGYTF; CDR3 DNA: TGTGCCAGCAGCATCCGACAGTCCTATGGCTACACCTTC
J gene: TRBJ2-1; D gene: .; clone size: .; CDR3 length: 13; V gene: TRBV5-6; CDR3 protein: CASSLEGLGEQFF; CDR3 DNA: TGTGCCAGCAGCTTGGAGGGCCTGGGAGAGCAGTTCTTC
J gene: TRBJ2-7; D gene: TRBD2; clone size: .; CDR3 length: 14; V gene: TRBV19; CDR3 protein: CASSGTSGFLEQYF; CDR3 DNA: TGTGCCAGTAGTGGTACTAGCGGGTTCCTCGAGCAGTACTTC
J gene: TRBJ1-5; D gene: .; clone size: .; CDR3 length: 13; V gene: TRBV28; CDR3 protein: CASFGVSNQPQHF; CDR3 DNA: TGTGCCAGTTTTGGGGTTAGCAATCAGCCCCAGCATTTT
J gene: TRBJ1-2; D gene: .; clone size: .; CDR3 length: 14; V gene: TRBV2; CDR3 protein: CASSTGHLNYGYTF; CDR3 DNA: TGTGCCAGCAGTACGGGACACCTGAACTATGGCTACACCTTC
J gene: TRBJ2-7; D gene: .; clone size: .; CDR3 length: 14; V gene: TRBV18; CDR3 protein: CASSPGLSTYEQYF; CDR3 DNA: TGTGCCAGCTCACCAGGACTGTCCACGTACGAGCAGTACTTC
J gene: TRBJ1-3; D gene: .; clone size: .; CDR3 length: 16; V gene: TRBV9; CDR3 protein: CASSVEGGLSGNTIYF; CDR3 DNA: TGTGCCAGCAGCGTAGAGGGAGGCCTCTCTGGAAACACCATATATTTT
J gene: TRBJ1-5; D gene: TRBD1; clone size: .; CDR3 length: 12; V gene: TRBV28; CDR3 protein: CASSYRGQPQHF; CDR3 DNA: TGTGCCAGCAGTTACAGGGGACAGCCCCAGCATTTT
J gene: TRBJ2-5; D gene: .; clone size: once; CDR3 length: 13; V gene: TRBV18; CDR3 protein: CASSPQGAETQYF; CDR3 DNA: TGTGCCAGCTCACCTCAAGGTGCCGAGACCCAGTACTTC
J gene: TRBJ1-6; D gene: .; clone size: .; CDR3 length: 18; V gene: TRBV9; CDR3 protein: CASSLEAYPGRRNSPLHF; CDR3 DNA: TGTGCCAGCAGCTTGGAGGCCTATCCCGGGCGGCGTAATTCACCCCTCCACTTT
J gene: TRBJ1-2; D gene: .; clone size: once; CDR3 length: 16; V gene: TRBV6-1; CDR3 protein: CASSEASGAYNYGYTF; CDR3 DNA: TGTGCCAGCAGTGAAGCGAGTGGGGCCTATAACTATGGCTACACCTTC
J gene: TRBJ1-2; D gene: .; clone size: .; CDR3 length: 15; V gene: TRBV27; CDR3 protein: CASSLSTGANYGYTF; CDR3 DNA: TGTGCCAGCAGTTTATCTACAGGAGCTAACTATGGCTACACCTTC
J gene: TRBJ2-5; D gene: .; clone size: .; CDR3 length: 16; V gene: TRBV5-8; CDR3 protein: CASSLYRRMGQETQYF; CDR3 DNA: TGTGCCAGCAGCTTGTACCGCAGGATGGGGCAGGAGACCCAGTACTTC
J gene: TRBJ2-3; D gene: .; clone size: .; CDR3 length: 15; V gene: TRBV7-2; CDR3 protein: CASSQLPASTDTQYF; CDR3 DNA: TGTGCCAGCAGTCAGCTACCCGCTAGCACAGATACGCAGTATTTT
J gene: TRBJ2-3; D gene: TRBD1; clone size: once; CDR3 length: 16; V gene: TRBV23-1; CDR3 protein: CASRRSPQGKTDTQYF; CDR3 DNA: TGCGCCAGCCGCCGGTCCCCACAGGGGAAAACAGATACGCAGTATTTT
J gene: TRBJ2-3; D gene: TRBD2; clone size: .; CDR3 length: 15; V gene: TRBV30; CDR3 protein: CAWSGLAVSTDTQYF; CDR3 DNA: TGTGCCTGGAGTGGGCTAGCGGTAAGCACAGATACGCAGTATTTT
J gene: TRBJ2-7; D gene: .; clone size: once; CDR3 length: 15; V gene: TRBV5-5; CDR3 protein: CASSLTGGGPYEQYF; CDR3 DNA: TGTGCCAGCAGCCTGACTGGGGGAGGCCCCTACGAGCAGTACTTC
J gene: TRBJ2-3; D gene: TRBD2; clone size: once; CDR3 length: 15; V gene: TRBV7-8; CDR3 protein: CASSPRAGGPDTQYF; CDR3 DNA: TGTGCCAGCAGCCCGAGGGCGGGGGGACCGGATACGCAGTATTTT
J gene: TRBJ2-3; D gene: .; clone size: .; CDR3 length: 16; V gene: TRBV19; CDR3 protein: CATRPRQAGKTDTQYF; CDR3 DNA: TGTGCCACCAGACCCCGCCAGGCAGGCAAAACAGATACGCAGTATTTT
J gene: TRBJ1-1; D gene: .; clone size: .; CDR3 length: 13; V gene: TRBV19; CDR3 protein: CASTPGGGTEAFF; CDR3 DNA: TGTGCCAGTACCCCTGGGGGAGGGACTGAAGCTTTCTTT
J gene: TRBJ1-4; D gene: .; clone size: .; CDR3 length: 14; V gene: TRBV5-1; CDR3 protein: CASSLQAENEKLFF; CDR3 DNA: TGCGCCAGCAGCCTGCAGGCGGAAAATGAAAAACTGTTTTTT
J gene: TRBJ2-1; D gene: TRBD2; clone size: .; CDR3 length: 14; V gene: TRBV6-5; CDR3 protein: CASKPPRGGTEQFF; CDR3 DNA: TGTGCCAGCAAGCCTCCGCGGGGGGGAACTGAGCAGTTCTTC